This T cell receptor beta chain appears in the sequencing data of a study of immune evolution from preneoplasia to lung adenocarcinoma. CDR3 length equals 15 residues. Germline V CDR1 and CDR2: SGHAT, FQNNGV. V dropped 6 bases and J dropped 6 bases, with 19 bases sitting between them. Sequencing was performed with immunoSEQ multiplex PCR; in TCRdb, only in-frame clones are kept and a portion is missing. The repertoire has 30,000 to 45,000 clones, about 74% of them found once; the top ten carry under 7.5%. The receptor was isolated from a person between 55 and 69 years old with lung adenocarcinoma. The rearrangement uses TRBV11-2 and TRBJ2-3; D is ambiguous. Sequencing used FFPE invasive lung adenocarcinoma tissue. The CDR3 DNA reads TGTGCCAGCAGTTATAATGCCCTGGGAAGGGATACGCAGTATTTT. This codes for CASSYNALGRDTQYF.